The rows below give T cell receptor beta chains drawn from one sample of a study of vaccination and CD4 T cells after COVID-19. TCRdb fed the PCR reads into MiXCR, producing one record per CDR3 protein. The table shows about 16,000 distinct CDR3 sequences, with 56% occurring only once. Their antigens remain unidentified. The sample consisted of CD4+ T cells from blood, cultured in vitro. These TCRs come from a human donor who had recovered from COVID-19. Each CDR3 is given with its conserved first and last residue. The D gene is left open where the match is weak. Clone size is given for some rows only: seen once, a few or many times, or a class if the clone is expanded.

TRBJ2-3,TRBD1,.,TRBV20-1,CSARDAQGASTDTQYF,TGCAGTGCTAGAGACGCCCAGGGGGCTAGCACAGATACGCAGTATTTT
TRBJ1-2,TRBD1,once,TRBV9,CASSVEGQGGYGYTF,TGTGCCAGCAGCGTAGAGGGACAGGGAGGCTATGGCTACACCTTC
TRBJ2-3,.,.,TRBV20-1,CGVRGGGGTDTQYF,TGCGGGGTCAGGGGGGGAGGAGGCACAGATACGCAGTATTTT
TRBJ1-2,TRBD1,.,TRBV20-1,CSAWDRAGYTF,TGCAGTGCTTGGGACAGGGCGGGCTACACCTTC
TRBJ1-4,.,.,TRBV4-2,CASSPIPQGLKLFF,TGTGCCAGCAGCCCCATCCCACAGGGTTTAAAACTGTTTTTT
TRBJ2-7,TRBD1,few,TRBV12-3/TRBV12-4,CASSLTLLTGPTYEQYF,TGTGCCAGCAGTTTGACTCTCCTGACAGGGCCTACCTACGAGCAGTACTTC
TRBJ1-2,.,.,TRBV7-3,CASSLSGGPRFGYTF,TGTGCCAGCAGCTTATCGGGGGGGCCAAGGTTTGGCTACACCTTC
TRBJ2-3,TRBD1,.,TRBV27,CASSGQGACADTQYF,TGTGCCAGCAGCGGACAGGGGGCATGTGCAGATACGCAGTATTTT
TRBJ2-7,.,.,TRBV6-1,CASSRGDSYYEQYF,TGTGCCAGCAGTAGGGGGGACTCTTATTACGAGCAGTACTTC
TRBJ2-7,TRBD2,.,TRBV4-2,CASSRTSSYEQYF,TGTGCCAGCAGCAGGACTAGCTCCTACGAGCAGTACTTC
TRBJ2-1,.,.,TRBV7-2,CASSLGGLKGNEQFF,TGTGCCAGCAGCTTAGGGGGCCTAAAGGGCAATGAGCAGTTCTTC
TRBJ1-5,.,.,TRBV7-9,CASSRTGNQPQHF,TGTGCCAGCAGCCGGACAGGCAATCAGCCCCAGCATTTT
TRBJ2-7,TRBD1,.,TRBV5-1,CASSFGQGIYEQYF,TGCGCCAGCAGCTTTGGACAGGGGATTTACGAGCAGTACTTC
TRBJ2-7,TRBD1,once,TRBV5-1,CASSLAWRSGQSRIPYEQYF,TGCGCCAGCAGCTTGGCGTGGAGGTCGGGACAGAGTAGAATTCCCTACGAGCAGTACTTC
TRBJ1-6,.,.,TRBV12-3/TRBV12-4,CASSTGRDSPLHF,TGTGCCAGCAGCACGGGCAGGGATTCACCCCTCCACTTT
TRBJ2-4,TRBD1,.,TRBV20-1,CSTRQGSLAKNIQYF,TGCAGTACCAGACAGGGGTCCCTAGCCAAAAACATTCAGTACTTC
TRBJ1-5,.,few,TRBV20-1,CSARRPGANQPQHF,TGCAGTGCTAGAAGGCCAGGGGCCAATCAGCCCCAGCATTTT
TRBJ1-2,.,few,TRBV7-8,CASSLAGVPIGGYTF,TGTGCCAGCAGCTTGGCGGGGGTCCCCATTGGAGGCTACACCTTC